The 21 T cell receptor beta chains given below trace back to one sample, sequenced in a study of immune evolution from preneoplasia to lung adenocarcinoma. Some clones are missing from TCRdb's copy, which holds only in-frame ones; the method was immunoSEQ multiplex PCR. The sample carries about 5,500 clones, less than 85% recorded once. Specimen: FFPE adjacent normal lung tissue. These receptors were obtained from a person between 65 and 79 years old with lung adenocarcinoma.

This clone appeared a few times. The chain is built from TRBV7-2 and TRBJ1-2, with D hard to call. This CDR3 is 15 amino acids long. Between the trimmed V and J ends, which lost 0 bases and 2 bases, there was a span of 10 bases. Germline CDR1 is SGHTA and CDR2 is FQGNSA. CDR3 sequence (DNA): TGTGCCAGCAGCTTAGCGGCCGGACCCAACTATGGCTACACCTTC. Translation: CASSLAAGPNYGYTF. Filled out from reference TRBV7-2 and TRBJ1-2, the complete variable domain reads GAGVSQSPSNKVTEKGKDVELRCDPISGHTALYWYRQSLGQGLEFLIYFQGNSAPDKSGLPSDRFSAERTGGSVSTLTIQRTQQEDSAVYLCASSLAAGPNYGYTFGSGTRLTVV.

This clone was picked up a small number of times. The CDR3 loop is CASSRTENTEAFF. Here the CDR3 DNA reads TGCGCCAGCAGCCGTACCGAGAACACTGAAGCTTTCTTT. This rearrangement joins TRBV5-1 to TRBJ1-1; D gene unclear. V shed 4 bases and J shed 1 base, with 8 bases lying between them. The germline V gene encodes CDR1 SGHRS and CDR2 YFSETQ. The CDR3 has 13 amino acids.

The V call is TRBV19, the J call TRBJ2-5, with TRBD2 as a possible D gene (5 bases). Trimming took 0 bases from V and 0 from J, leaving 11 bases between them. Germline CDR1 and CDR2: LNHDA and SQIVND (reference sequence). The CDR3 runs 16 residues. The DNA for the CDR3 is TGTGCCAGTAGTATAGATCTCACGGGGAACCAAGAGACCCAGTACTTC. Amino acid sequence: CASSIDLTGNQETQYF.

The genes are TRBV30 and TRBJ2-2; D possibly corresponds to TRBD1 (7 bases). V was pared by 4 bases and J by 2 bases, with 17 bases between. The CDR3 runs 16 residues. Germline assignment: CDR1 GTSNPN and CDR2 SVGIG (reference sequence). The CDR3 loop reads CAWKIDRAGNTGELFF. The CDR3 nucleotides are TGTGCCTGGAAAATCGACAGGGCGGGAAACACCGGGGAGCTGTTTTTT.

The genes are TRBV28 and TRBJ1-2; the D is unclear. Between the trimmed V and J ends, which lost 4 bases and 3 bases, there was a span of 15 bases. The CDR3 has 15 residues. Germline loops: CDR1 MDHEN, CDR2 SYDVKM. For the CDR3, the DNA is TGTGCCAGCAGTTCCCCGGGCCCCTTAGACTATGGCTACACCTTC. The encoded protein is CASSSPGPLDYGYTF.

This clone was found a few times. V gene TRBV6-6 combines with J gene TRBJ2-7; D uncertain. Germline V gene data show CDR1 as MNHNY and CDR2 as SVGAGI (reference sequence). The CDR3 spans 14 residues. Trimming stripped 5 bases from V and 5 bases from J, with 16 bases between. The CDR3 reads CASSQKPLTHEQYF. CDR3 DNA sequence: TGTGCCAGCAGTCAAAAACCCCTTACCCACGAGCAGTACTTC.

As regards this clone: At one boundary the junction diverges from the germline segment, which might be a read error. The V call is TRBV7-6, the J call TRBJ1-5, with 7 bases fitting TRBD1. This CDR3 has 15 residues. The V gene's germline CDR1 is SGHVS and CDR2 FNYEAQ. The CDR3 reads CAGSLARGHDQPQHF. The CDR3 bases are TGTGCCGGCAGCTTAGCGAGGGGGCACGATCAGCCCCAGCATTTT.

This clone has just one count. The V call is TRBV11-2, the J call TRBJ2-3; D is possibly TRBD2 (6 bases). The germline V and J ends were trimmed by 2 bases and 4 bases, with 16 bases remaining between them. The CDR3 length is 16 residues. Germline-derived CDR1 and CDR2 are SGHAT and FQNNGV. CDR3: CASSLTWGVGADTQYF. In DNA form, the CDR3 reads TGTGCCAGCAGCTTAACGTGGGGGGTGGGCGCAGATACGCAGTATTTT.

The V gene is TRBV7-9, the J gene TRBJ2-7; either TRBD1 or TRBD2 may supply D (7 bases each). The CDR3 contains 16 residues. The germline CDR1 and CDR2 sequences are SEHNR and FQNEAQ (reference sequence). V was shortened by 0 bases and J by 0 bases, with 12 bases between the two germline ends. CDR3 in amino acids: CASSLAQGGGSYEQYF. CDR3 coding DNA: TGTGCCAGCAGCTTAGCTCAGGGGGGGGGCTCCTACGAGCAGTACTTC. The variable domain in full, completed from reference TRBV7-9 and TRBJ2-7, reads DTGVSQNPRHKITKRGQNVTFRCDPISEHNRLYWYRQTLGQGPEFLTYFQNEAQLEKSRLLSDRFSAERPKGSFSTLEIQRTEQGDSAMYLCASSLAQGGGSYEQYFGPGTRLTVT.

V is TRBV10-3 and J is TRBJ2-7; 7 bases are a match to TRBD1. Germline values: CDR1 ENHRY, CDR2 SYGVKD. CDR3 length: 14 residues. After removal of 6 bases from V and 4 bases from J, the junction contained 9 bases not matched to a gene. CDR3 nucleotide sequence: TGTGCCATCAGGCTCCAGGGGGAAACTTACGAGCAGTACTTC. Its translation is CAIRLQGETYEQYF.

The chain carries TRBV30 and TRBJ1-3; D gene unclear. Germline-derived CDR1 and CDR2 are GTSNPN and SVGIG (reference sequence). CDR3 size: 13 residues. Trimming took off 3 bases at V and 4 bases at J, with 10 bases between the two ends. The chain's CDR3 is CAWREPVGNTIYF. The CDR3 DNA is TGTGCCTGGAGAGAACCGGTCGGAAACACCATATATTTT.

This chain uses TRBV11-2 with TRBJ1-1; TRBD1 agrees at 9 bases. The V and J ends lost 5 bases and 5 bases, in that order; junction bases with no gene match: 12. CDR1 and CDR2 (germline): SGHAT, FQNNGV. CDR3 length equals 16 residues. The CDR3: CASSPLTGGLLTEAFF. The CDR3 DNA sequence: TGTGCCAGCAGCCCACTGACAGGGGGGCTACTAACTGAAGCTTTCTTT.

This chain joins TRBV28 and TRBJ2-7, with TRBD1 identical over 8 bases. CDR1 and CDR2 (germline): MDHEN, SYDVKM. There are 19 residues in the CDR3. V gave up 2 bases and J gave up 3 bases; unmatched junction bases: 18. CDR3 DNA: TGTGCCAGCAGTTTACCCCACCGGACGGACAGGGCCTCCTACTACGAGCAGTACTTC. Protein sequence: CASSLPHRTDRASYYEQYF.

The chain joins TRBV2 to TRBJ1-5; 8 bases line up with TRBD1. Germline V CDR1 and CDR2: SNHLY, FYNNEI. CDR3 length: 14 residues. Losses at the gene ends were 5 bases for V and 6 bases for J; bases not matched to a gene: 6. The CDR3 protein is CASSQTGDTQPQHF. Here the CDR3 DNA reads TGTGCCAGCAGTCAGACAGGGGATACTCAGCCCCAGCATTTT.

Here the CDR3 reads CASSPGSGRGDEKLFF. The CDR3 bases are TGTGCCAGCAGCCCGGGCTCCGGCAGGGGGGATGAAAAACTGTTTTTT. The V call is TRBV5-6, the J call TRBJ1-4; 7 nucleotides align to TRBD1. This CDR3 contains 16 residues. Per germline, CDR1 SGHDT and CDR2 YYEEEE. J gave up 6 bases and V 4 bases, and 12 bases lay outside the gene matches.

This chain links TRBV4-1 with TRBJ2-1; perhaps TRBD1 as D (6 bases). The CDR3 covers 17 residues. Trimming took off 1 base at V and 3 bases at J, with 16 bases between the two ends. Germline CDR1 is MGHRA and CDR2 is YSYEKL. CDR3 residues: CASSQGGLDRLYNEQFF. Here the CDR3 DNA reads TGCGCCAGCAGCCAAGGCGGGCTGGACAGACTCTACAATGAGCAGTTCTTC.

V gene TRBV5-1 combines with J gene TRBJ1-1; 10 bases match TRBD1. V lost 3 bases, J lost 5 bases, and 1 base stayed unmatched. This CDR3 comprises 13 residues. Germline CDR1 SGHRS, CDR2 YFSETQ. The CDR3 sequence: CASSWGQGTEAFF. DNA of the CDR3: TGCGCCAGCAGCTGGGGACAGGGGACTGAAGCTTTCTTT.

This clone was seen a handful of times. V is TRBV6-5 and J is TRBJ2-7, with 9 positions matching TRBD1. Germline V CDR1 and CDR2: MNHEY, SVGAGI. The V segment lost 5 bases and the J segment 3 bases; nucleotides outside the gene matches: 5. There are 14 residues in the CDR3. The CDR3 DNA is TGTGCCAGCAGTGAGGGACAGGGACTCTACGAGCAGTACTTC. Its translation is CASSEGQGLYEQYF.

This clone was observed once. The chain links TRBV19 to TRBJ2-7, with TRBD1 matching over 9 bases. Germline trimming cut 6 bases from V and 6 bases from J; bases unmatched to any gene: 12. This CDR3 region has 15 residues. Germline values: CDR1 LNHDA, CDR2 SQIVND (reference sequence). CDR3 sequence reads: CASSATGTGFLEQYF. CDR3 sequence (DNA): TGTGCCAGTAGCGCTACCGGGACAGGGTTCCTCGAGCAGTACTTC.

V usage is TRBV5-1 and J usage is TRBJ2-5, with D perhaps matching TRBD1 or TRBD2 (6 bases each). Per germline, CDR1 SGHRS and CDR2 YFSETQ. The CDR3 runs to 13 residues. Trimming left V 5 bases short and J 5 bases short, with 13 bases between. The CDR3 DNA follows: TGCGCCAGCAGTTATACAGGGAGGGAGACCCAGTACTTC. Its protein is CASSYTGRETQYF.

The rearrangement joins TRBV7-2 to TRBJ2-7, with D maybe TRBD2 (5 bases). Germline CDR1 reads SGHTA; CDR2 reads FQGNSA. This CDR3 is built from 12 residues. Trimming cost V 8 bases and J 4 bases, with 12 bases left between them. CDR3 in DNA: TGTGCCAGCGGAGGAACGTTTTACGAGCAGTACTTC. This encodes CASGGTFYEQYF. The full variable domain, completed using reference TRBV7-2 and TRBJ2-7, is GAGVSQSPSNKVTEKGKDVELRCDPISGHTALYWYRQSLGQGLEFLIYFQGNSAPDKSGLPSDRFSAERTGGSVSTLTIQRTQQEDSAVYLCASGGTFYEQYFGPGTRLTVT.